The 32 T cell receptor beta chains presented below share a single source sample, sequenced in a study of blood T cell repertoires in COVID-19. The assay was immunoSEQ multiplex PCR, and TCRdb's table has in-frame clones only and misses some. The sample shows 150,000 to 200,000 clones, about 86% of them seen only once. Sequencing was carried out using peripheral blood. Receptors originate from a man younger than 35 with acute or convalescent COVID-19.

The V call is TRBV30, the J call TRBJ2-1; 9 bases are a match to TRBD2. In germline, CDR1 is GTSNPN, CDR2 SVGIG (reference sequence). The length of the CDR3 is 15 residues. Trimming at V came to 1 base and at J to 7 bases, leaving 8 bases not matched to a gene. This CDR3 reads CAWSGVSGGLNEQFF. The CDR3 bases are TGTGCCTGGAGTGGGGTTAGCGGGGGTCTAAATGAGCAGTTCTTC.

V usage is TRBV30 and J usage is TRBJ2-5; 7 nucleotides line up with TRBD1. CDR3 length: 14 residues. Per germline, CDR1 GTSNPN and CDR2 SVGIG (reference sequence). J lost 1 base, V lost 2 bases, and 4 bases had no gene match. CDR3 in amino acids: CAWSRDSTQETQYF. The CDR3 coding sequence is TGTGCCTGGAGTCGGGACAGTACCCAAGAGACCCAGTACTTC.

This clone was recorded only once. V and J are TRBV28 and TRBJ1-3; 7 positions agree with TRBD1. Germline loops: CDR1 MDHEN, CDR2 SYDVKM. The junction had 8 bases not matched to a gene; V was cut back by 6 bases and J by 0 bases. The CDR3 has 16 amino acids. CDR3 region: CASRTPTGTSGNTIYF. In DNA, the CDR3 is TGTGCCAGCAGGACCCCGACAGGGACCTCTGGAAACACCATATATTTT.

This clone occurred once. The chain has TRBV9 and TRBJ2-1, with D tentatively TRBD2 (5 bases). The CDR3 extends over 15 amino acids. CDR1 and CDR2 (germline): SGDLS, YYNGEE. The V gene lost 7 bases and the J gene lost 0 bases, with 14 bases spanning the gap. The CDR3 nucleotides are TGTGCCAGCTCCTCAGGCGACTACTCCTACAATGAGCAGTTCTTC. Protein sequence: CASSSGDYSYNEQFF.

The chain links TRBV19 to TRBJ1-3; a possible D gene is TRBD1 (6 bases). V lost 1 base and J 0 bases, leaving 10 bases between the germline ends. CDR3 length: 16 amino acids. Per the germline V gene, CDR1 is LNHDA and CDR2 is SQIVND (reference sequence). This chain's CDR3 is CASSIAGQRSGNTIYF. Here the CDR3 DNA reads TGTGCCAGTAGTATAGCGGGACAACGCTCTGGAAACACCATATATTTT.

This chain links TRBV11-2 with TRBJ1-1, with 8 bases aligning to TRBD1. In germline, CDR1 is SGHAT, CDR2 FQNNGV. The CDR3 extends over 15 amino acids. Trimming cost V 6 bases and J 3 bases; bases outside gene matches: 9. Here the CDR3 DNA reads TGTGCCAGCAGAACTACGACAGGGGCCCACACTGAAGCTTTCTTT. This gives the protein CASRTTTGAHTEAFF.

V gene TRBV11-2 combines with J gene TRBJ2-4, with D perhaps matching TRBD1 (7 bases). Per the germline V gene, CDR1 is SGHAT and CDR2 is FQNNGV. The CDR3 is made up of 15 amino acids. Trimming pared 5 bases from V and 4 bases from J, leaving 15 bases between. CDR3 amino acids: CASSRGTDIKNIQYF. The CDR3 region has the DNA TGTGCCAGCAGCCGCGGGACAGACATAAAAAACATTCAGTACTTC. Supplemented by reference TRBV11-2 and TRBJ2-4, the full variable domain reads EAGVAQSPRYKIIEKRQSVAFWCNPISGHATLYWYQQILGQGPKLLIQFQNNGVVDDSQLPKDRFSAERLKGVDSTLKIQPAKLEDSAVYLCASSRGTDIKNIQYFGAGTRLSVL.

This sequence joins TRBV7-2 and TRBJ1-5, with TRBD1 matching 11 bases. The CDR3 is 15 residues long. Germline CDR1 is SGHTA and CDR2 is FQGNSA. V shed 4 bases and J 6 bases; nucleotides not matched to a gene: 5. The CDR3 DNA is TGTGCCAGCAGCTGGACAGGGGGCGGTACTCAGCCCCAGCATTTT. Amino acid sequence: CASSWTGGGTQPQHF. Variable domain in full (rest from reference TRBV7-2 and TRBJ1-5): GAGVSQSPSNKVTEKGKDVELRCDPISGHTALYWYRQSLGQGLEFLIYFQGNSAPDKSGLPSDRFSAERTGGSVSTLTIQRTQQEDSAVYLCASSWTGGGTQPQHFGDGTRLSIL.

The V gene is TRBV30, the J gene TRBJ2-3; 10 bases agree with TRBD1. The CDR3 consists of 13 residues. Losses at the gene ends were 5 bases for V and 3 bases for J; bases not matched to a gene: 2. The V gene's germline CDR1 is GTSNPN and CDR2 SVGIG (reference sequence). The CDR3 bases are TGTGCCTGGGACAGGGGGCAGACAGATACGCAGTATTTT. This sequence encodes CAWDRGQTDTQYF.

The gene calls are TRBV19 and TRBJ1-4; D is perhaps TRBD1 (6 bases). Germline V gene lookup returns CDR1 LNHDA and CDR2 SQIVND (reference sequence). V dropped 2 bases and J dropped 3 bases, with 13 bases sitting between them. This CDR3 spans 16 amino acids. Here the CDR3 DNA reads TGTGCCAGTAGTATACACAGGGATTCGGCTAATGAAAAACTGTTTTTT. Amino acids: CASSIHRDSANEKLFF.

The chain links TRBV7-6 to TRBJ1-4; no clear D. Deletions cut 4 bases from V and 8 bases from J, with 17 bases between. Germline V CDR1 and CDR2: SGHVS, FNYEAQ. The CDR3 runs 15 residues. The CDR3 DNA reads TGTGCCAGCAGCTCCGACCGGGTCGCCGACGAAAAACTGTTTTTT. Translated, it gives CASSSDRVADEKLFF.

The J gene is TRBJ1-4, the V gene TRBV5-1, with D possibly TRBD1 on 6 matching bases. V was pared by 4 bases and J by 8 bases, with 21 bases between. The germline gives CDR1 SGHRS, CDR2 YFSETQ. The CDR3 is 16 residues long. Written as DNA, the CDR3 is TGCGCCAGCAGCCCCTCGGCGGGGGCTGAGGGGGAAAAACTGTTTTTT. This sequence encodes CASSPSAGAEGEKLFF.

The chain combines TRBV7-9 with TRBJ1-2, with 7 positions matching TRBD1. CDR3 length: 15 amino acids. Per the germline V gene, CDR1 is SEHNR and CDR2 is FQNEAQ (reference sequence). V dropped 0 bases and J dropped 5; count of bases not matched to a gene: 6. CDR3: CASSLAAGTEYGYTF. The DNA of the CDR3 is TGTGCCAGCAGCTTAGCAGCCGGGACAGAATATGGCTACACCTTC.

This clone was counted a single time. The chain links TRBV4-1 to TRBJ1-1; D is possibly TRBD1 (5 bases). Trimming stripped 0 bases from V and 5 bases from J, with 16 bases between. Germline CDR1 reads MGHRA; CDR2 reads YSYEKL. The CDR3 consists of 16 residues. The CDR3 coding sequence is TGCGCCAGCAGCCAAGATGGTATTGGGGCGGCGACTGAAGCTTTCTTT. Amino acids: CASSQDGIGAATEAFF.

The chain has TRBV3-1 (or the pseudogene TRBV3-2) and TRBJ1-1; possible D gene TRBD1, 5 bases. CDR1 is LGHDT and CDR2 is YNNKEL in the germline V gene (reference sequence). CDR3 length: 13 amino acids. Trimming took 5 bases from V and 1 from J, leaving 8 bases between them. The CDR3 is CASSSDRNTEAFF. In DNA, the CDR3 is TGTGCCAGCAGCTCCGACAGGAACACTGAAGCTTTCTTT.

This chain connects TRBV6-4 to TRBJ2-2; D perhaps matches TRBD1 (6 bases). Germline lookup yields CDR1 MRHNA and CDR2 SNTAGT. V dropped 4 bases and J dropped 2 bases, with 17 bases sitting between them. CDR3 size: 17 residues. The CDR3 region is CASSVTVGTLNTGELFF. The CDR3 coding sequence is TGTGCCAGCAGTGTAACCGTCGGGACACTAAACACCGGGGAGCTGTTTTTT.

A remark on this clone: One end of the junction is discordant with germline, which a read error may explain. V and J are TRBV6-5 and TRBJ1-1; TRBD1 aligns across 7 bases. Germline V gene data show CDR1 as MNHEY and CDR2 as SVGAGI. The CDR3 totals 14 residues. CDR3 nucleotide sequence: TGTGCCAGCAGTAAACAGGGGTTACTCCCTGAAGTAATCTTT. Translated: CASSKQGLLPEVIF.

The CDR3 is CATSDAGGEGRETQYF. The CDR3, as DNA: TGTGCCACCAGTGACGCGGGGGGCGAGGGGAGGGAGACCCAGTACTTC. This sequence joins TRBV24-1 and TRBJ2-5; the match to TRBD2 covers 8 bases. The J segment lost 5 bases and the V segment lost 4 bases, leaving 11 bases of the junction unmatched. Germline values: CDR1 KGHDR, CDR2 SFDVKD. CDR3 length: 16 amino acids.

J is TRBJ1-2 and V is TRBV6-5; D is unresolved. Germline V gene data show CDR1 as MNHEY and CDR2 as SVGAGI. The CDR3 is 12 residues long. V lost 8 bases and J lost 8, with 15 bases in between. CDR3 bases: TGTGCCAGCGGTCAGGTTACTGGCGGCTACACCTTC. It codes for CASGQVTGGYTF.

This clone appeared a few times. The chain recombines TRBV9 with TRBJ2-2, with 7 bases matching TRBD2. The CDR3 runs to 14 residues. V shed 4 bases and J 4 bases; nucleotides not matched to a gene: 4. Germline V CDR1 and CDR2: SGDLS, YYNGEE. CDR3 protein: CASSPWEGTGELFF. The CDR3 coding sequence is TGTGCCAGCAGCCCCTGGGAGGGCACCGGGGAGCTGTTTTTT.

The J gene is TRBJ1-5, the V gene TRBV3-1 (or the pseudogene TRBV3-2); the match to TRBD1 covers 7 bases. Germline-derived CDR1 and CDR2 are LGHDT and YNNKEL (reference sequence). The CDR3 contains 14 residues. J lost 4 bases, V lost 4 bases, and 4 bases had no gene match. The CDR3 DNA is TGTGCCAGCAGCCCCCGGGACAGTAATCAGCCCCAGCATTTT. Protein sequence: CASSPRDSNQPQHF.

The chain employs TRBV7-8 and TRBJ2-3; 7 bases are shared with TRBD2. The CDR3 runs to 15 residues. Germline V lookup: CDR1 SGHVS, CDR2 FQNEAQ. V shed 1 base, J shed 6 bases, and the junction held 7 bases outside the gene matches. CDR3 protein: CASSLVGLITDTQYF. The CDR3 coding sequence is TGTGCCAGCAGCTTAGTGGGACTAATTACGGATACGCAGTATTTT.

The chain recombines TRBV6-4 with TRBJ2-3; 8 nucleotides align to TRBD1. Germline V gene sequence: CDR1 MRHNA, CDR2 SNTAGT. This CDR3 is built from 16 residues. V was clipped by 7 bases and J by 2 bases; unmatched bases: 11. CDR3 protein: CASTLPQGENTDTQYF. CDR3 DNA: TGTGCCAGCACTCTACCACAGGGGGAGAACACAGATACGCAGTATTTT.

The chain employs TRBV5-1 and TRBJ2-1; a possible D gene is TRBD2 (6 bases). V lost 0 bases to trimming and J lost 0 bases, with 7 bases between them. Germline CDR1 is SGHRS and CDR2 is YFSETQ. This CDR3 is built from 15 residues. CDR3 bases: TGCGCCAGCAGCTTGGACGGGGGCTCCTACAATGAGCAGTTCTTC. It codes for CASSLDGGSYNEQFF.

CDR3 in DNA: TGTGCCAGCAGTGGAGCAGGGGGCGCCGCGAGTAGCAATCAGCCCCAGCATTTT. Protein: CASSGAGGAASSNQPQHF. The chain joins TRBV2 to TRBJ1-5, with TRBD1 matching 8 bases. V shed 4 bases, J shed 0 bases, and the junction held 11 bases outside the gene matches. The CDR3 has 18 amino acids. Germline assignment: CDR1 SNHLY and CDR2 FYNNEI.

V is TRBV5-1 and J is TRBJ1-3, with no clear D. Looked up from germline, CDR1 is SGHRS and CDR2 is YFSETQ. V lost 1 base and J lost 0, with 11 bases in between. This CDR3 has 16 residues. The CDR3 spells CASSLKGRDSGNTIYF. The CDR3 bases are TGCGCCAGCAGCTTGAAAGGGCGGGACTCTGGAAACACCATATATTTT.

The chain joins TRBV18 to TRBJ1-5, with 7 bases lining up with TRBD1. V trimming: 3 bases; J trimming: 4 bases; junction bases outside the gene matches: 6. Germline V gene lookup returns CDR1 KGHSH and CDR2 LQKENI. This CDR3 region has 15 residues. The CDR3 DNA reads as TGTGCCAGCTCACCCGGACCAGGGGGTAATCAGCCCCAGCATTTT. As protein: CASSPGPGGNQPQHF.

The CDR3 spells CASSQEASGGVADTQYF. For the CDR3, the DNA is TGCGCCAGCAGCCAAGAGGCTAGCGGGGGGGTAGCAGATACGCAGTATTTT. V usage is TRBV4-1 and J usage is TRBJ2-3, with TRBD2 identical over 12 bases. The germline gives CDR1 MGHRA, CDR2 YSYEKL. V was pared by 0 bases and J by 4 bases, with 5 bases of the junction left unmatched. The CDR3 loop spans 17 amino acids.

This sequence joins TRBV2 and TRBJ1-1; D gene ambiguous. Per germline, CDR1 SNHLY and CDR2 FYNNEI. CDR3 length: 11 amino acids. V gave up 8 bases and J gave up 2 bases, with 6 bases separating them. CDR3 nucleotide sequence: TGTGCCAGCCAGGTTAACACTGAAGCTTTCTTT. Residues: CASQVNTEAFF.

The chain has TRBV28 and TRBJ2-6; tentatively, D is TRBD1 (6 bases). Per germline, CDR1 MDHEN and CDR2 SYDVKM. V was cut by 3 bases and J by 0 bases, with 21 bases left in between. The CDR3 has 20 residues. The CDR3 nucleotides are TGTGCCAGCAGTTTGTCCCATTACTTCGACAGGACCTCTGGGGCCAACGTCCTGACTTTC. Its translation: CASSLSHYFDRTSGANVLTF.

V is TRBV18 and J is TRBJ1-1, with TRBD1 matching over 9 bases. CDR1 is KGHSH, CDR2 LQKENI, per germline. The CDR3 has 14 amino acids. V shed 0 bases and J 5 bases; nucleotides not matched to a gene: 1. CDR3 DNA sequence: TGTGCCAGCTCACCACCGACAGGGGGGACTGAAGCTTTCTTT. Amino acid sequence: CASSPPTGGTEAFF.

The gene calls are TRBV6-5 and TRBJ1-4; possible D gene TRBD1, 5 bases. The CDR3 totals 14 residues. CDR1 and CDR2 (germline): MNHEY, SVGAGI. The V and J ends lost 3 bases and 8 bases respectively, with 13 bases between them. The DNA of the CDR3 is TGTGCCAGCAGTTATTCCAGGGCGAGCGAAAAACTGTTTTTT. It yields the protein CASSYSRASEKLFF.